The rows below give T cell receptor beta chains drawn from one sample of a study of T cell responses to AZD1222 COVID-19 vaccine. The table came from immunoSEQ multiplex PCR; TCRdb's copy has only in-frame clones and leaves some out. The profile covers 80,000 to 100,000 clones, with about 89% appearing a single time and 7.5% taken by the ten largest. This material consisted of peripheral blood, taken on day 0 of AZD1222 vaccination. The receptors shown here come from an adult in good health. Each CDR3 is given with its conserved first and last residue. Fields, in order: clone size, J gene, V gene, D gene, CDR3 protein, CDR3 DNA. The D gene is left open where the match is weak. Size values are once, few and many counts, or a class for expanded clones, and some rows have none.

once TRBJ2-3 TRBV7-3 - CASSLKRGDTQYF TGTGCCAGCAGCTTAAAGAGGGGAGATACGCAGTATTTT
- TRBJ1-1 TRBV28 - CASSFTGHRMNTEAFF TGTGCCAGCAGTTTTACAGGACACCGTATGAACACTGAAGCTTTCTTT
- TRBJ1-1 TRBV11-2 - CASSLEVRSSSGAFF TGTGCCAGCAGCTTAGAGGTTAGGAGTTCCAGCGGAGCTTTCTTT
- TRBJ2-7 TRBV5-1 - CASSLTPYLPYEQYF TGCGCCAGCAGCTTGACACCCTATCTACCCTACGAGCAGTACTTC
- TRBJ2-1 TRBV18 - CASSPTHGEDEQFF TGTGCCAGCTCACCGACGCACGGCGAGGATGAGCAGTTCTTC
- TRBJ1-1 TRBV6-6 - CASSGQNTEAFF TGTGCCAGCAGTGGACAGAACACTGAAGCTTTCTTT
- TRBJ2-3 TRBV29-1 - CSVGAPSTDTQYF TGCAGCGTGGGGGCACCGAGCACAGATACGCAGTATTTT
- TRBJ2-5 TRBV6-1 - CASSDRSVGQETQYF TGTGCCAGCAGTGATCGGTCTGTAGGCCAAGAGACCCAGTACTTC
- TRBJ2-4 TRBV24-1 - CATSKGQQTNIQYF TGTGCCACCAGTAAAGGACAGCAAACAAACATTCAGTACTTC
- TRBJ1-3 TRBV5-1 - CASYRRKSSGNTIYF TGCGCCAGCTACCGGCGGAAGTCCTCTGGAAACACCATATATTTT
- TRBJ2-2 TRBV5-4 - CASSINMPGARIGAGELFF TGTGCCAGCAGCATAAACATGCCAGGGGCCCGAATTGGGGCCGGGGAGCTGTTTTTT
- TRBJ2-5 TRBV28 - CASVGAGAVETQYF TGTGCCAGCGTCGGGGCAGGGGCGGTGGAGACCCAGTACTTC
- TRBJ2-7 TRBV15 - CATSREGYDEQYF TGTGCCACCAGCAGAGAGGGATATGACGAGCAGTACTTC
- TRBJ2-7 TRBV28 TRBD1 CASRSGQGTPTYEQYF TGTGCCAGCAGGAGCGGACAGGGGACTCCTACCTACGAGCAGTACTTC
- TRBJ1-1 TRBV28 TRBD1 CASSLGDRGTFEAFF TGTGCCAGCAGTTTGGGGGACAGGGGAACCTTTGAAGCTTTCTTT
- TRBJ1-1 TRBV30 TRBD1 CAWGTGGYTEAFF TGTGCCTGGGGGACAGGGGGGTACACTGAAGCTTTCTTT
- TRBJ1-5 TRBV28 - CASSFAQGEGSNQPQHF TGTGCCAGCAGTTTTGCCCAAGGGGAGGGGAGCAATCAGCCCCAGCATTTT
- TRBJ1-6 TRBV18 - CASSPSLPIPNSPLHF TGTGCCAGCTCACCCAGCCTACCGATCCCGAATTCACCCCTCCACTTT
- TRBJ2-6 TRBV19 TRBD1 CASSEGAGANVLTF TGTGCCAGTAGTGAGGGGGCCGGGGCCAACGTCCTGACTTTC
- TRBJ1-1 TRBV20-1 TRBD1 CSANDRGRMNTEAFF TGCAGTGCTAATGACAGGGGGAGGATGAACACTGAAGCTTTCTTT
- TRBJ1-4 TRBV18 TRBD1 CASLDRAGTNEKLFF TGTGCCAGCTTGGACAGGGCTGGGACTAATGAAAAACTGTTTTTT
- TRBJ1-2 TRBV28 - CASSPGTPGYGYTF TGTGCCAGCAGTCCAGGGACTCCCGGCTATGGCTACACCTTC
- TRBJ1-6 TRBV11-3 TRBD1 CASSFRTGLVYNSPLHF TGTGCCAGCAGCTTTCGGACAGGGCTGGTCTATAATTCACCCCTCCACTTT
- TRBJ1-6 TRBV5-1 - CASSLAWQGISPLHF TGCGCCAGCAGCTTGGCCTGGCAGGGGATTTCACCCCTCCACTTT
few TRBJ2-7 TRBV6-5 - CANSHGRTYEQYF TGTGCCAACTCTCACGGGAGAACCTACGAGCAGTACTTC
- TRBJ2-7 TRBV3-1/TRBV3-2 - CASSHRTDSSYEQYF TGTGCCAGCAGCCACCGGACAGACAGCTCCTACGAGCAGTACTTC
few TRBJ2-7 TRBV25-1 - CASSVGTFRQSSYEQYF TGTGCCAGCAGTGTGGGAACATTTCGCCAAAGCTCCTACGAGCAGTACTTC
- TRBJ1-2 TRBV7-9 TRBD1 CASSSRQGLYGYTF TGTGCCAGCAGCTCCAGACAGGGCCTCTATGGCTACACCTTC
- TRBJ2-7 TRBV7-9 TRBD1 CASSPRQGNIDEQYF TGTGCCAGCAGCCCCAGACAGGGCAATATAGACGAGCAGTACTTC
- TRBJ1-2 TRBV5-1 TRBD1 CASSLAGTDRGYTF TGCGCCAGCAGCTTGGCAGGCACGGACAGGGGCTACACCTTC
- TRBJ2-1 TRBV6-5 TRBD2 CASSYTTSGISHEQFF TGTGCCAGCAGTTATACGACTAGCGGGATATCTCATGAGCAGTTCTTC
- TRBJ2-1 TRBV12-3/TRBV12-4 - CASSRGYNEQFF TGTGCCAGCAGTCGGGGTTACAATGAGCAGTTCTTC
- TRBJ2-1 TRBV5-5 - CASSLGDFPREQFF TGTGCCAGCAGCTTGGGGGACTTCCCTCGGGAGCAGTTCTTC
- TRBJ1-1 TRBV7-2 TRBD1 CASSLGQGTEAFF TGTGCCAGCAGCTTAGGACAGGGGACTGAAGCTTTCTTT
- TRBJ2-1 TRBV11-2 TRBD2 CASIGAGAYNEQFF TGTGCCAGCATCGGAGCGGGAGCCTACAATGAGCAGTTCTTC